This TCR beta chain originates from a study of T-cell reconstitution after alpha-beta-depleted transplantation in children. Study-wide findings and caveats: Newly produced T cells mostly provided counts and TCRbeta diversity after one year, as hyperexpanded clones declined.

This CDR3 is 15 amino acids long. Germline V gene sequence: CDR1 SGHTA, CDR2 FQGNSA. The V and J ends lost 5 bases and 8 bases respectively, with 21 bases between them. This clonotype was counted at least ten times. Its antigen is unidentified. Preparation of the TCRbeta library was carried out with unique molecular identifiers. TCRdb itself ran the PCR reads through MiXCR, one entry per CDR3 protein. Of around 270,000 distinct CDR3 sequences in the sample, around 10% were seen once. The sequence derives from a boy younger than two with acute myeloid leukemia, due to receive a stem cell transplant. The chain recombines TRBV7-2 with TRBJ1-2, with D possibly being TRBD1 (5 bases). The source was PBMCs, collected before TCRalphabeta/CD19-depleted stem cell transplant. CDR3 amino acids: CASSPAGRAGRGYTF. CDR3 bases: TGTGCCAGCAGCCCAGCCGGGAGGGCAGGGCGAGGCTACACCTTC.